The next 10 T cell receptor beta chains were all read from a single sample in a study of CD8 T cells in ankylosing spondylitis. Overall study results and limits: Fewer than ten highly homologous variants made up a TCR beta motif, and this motif appeared characteristic of ankylosing spondylitis blood.

Their recognized antigens are unknown. A single record per CDR3 protein comes from TCRdb applying MiXCR to the 5' RACE reads. The data hold about 540,000 distinct CDR3 sequences, with roughly 12% observed a single time. Sequencing was carried out using blood, either unsorted or a sorted T cell fraction (not recorded which). These receptors came from a male donor with ankylosing spondylitis.

The V and J genes are TRBV7-9 and TRBJ1-2; D might be TRBD1 (5 bases). This CDR3 region has 14 residues. Between the trimmed V and J ends, which lost 4 bases and 0 bases, there was a span of 9 bases. In germline, CDR1 is SEHNR, CDR2 FQNEAQ (reference sequence). CDR3 region: CASSYGGSNYGYTF. The CDR3 nucleotides read TGTGCCAGCAGCTATGGGGGTTCTAACTATGGCTACACCTTC.

The gene calls are TRBV20-1 and TRBJ2-3; D call uncertain. CDR1 and CDR2 (germline): DFQATT, SNEGSKA (reference sequence). The V end lost 5 bases, the J end lost 1 base, and 16 bases lay between the germline ends. CDR3 length: 15 amino acids. The CDR3 sequence: CSAPNDRGRTDTQYF. CDR3 in DNA: TGCAGTGCTCCTAATGACCGCGGACGCACAGATACGCAGTATTTT.

The chain links TRBV6-5 to TRBJ1-2; D uncertain. V was pared by 0 bases and J by 4 bases, with 15 bases between. The CDR3 extends over 16 amino acids. Germline V gene data show CDR1 as MNHEY and CDR2 as SVGAGI. The CDR3 DNA sequence: TGTGCCAGCAGTTACTCGAGCCCGGCCGGAGGCTATGGCTACACCTTC. It specifies CASSYSSPAGGYGYTF.

The chain carries TRBV20-1 and TRBJ2-5; D is possibly TRBD2 (6 bases). CDR3 length equals 13 residues. The germline CDR1 and CDR2 sequences are DFQATT and SNEGSKA (reference sequence). V was clipped by 6 bases and J by 1 base, with 12 bases between them. CDR3 residues: CSARLVGQETQYF. CDR3 DNA: TGCAGTGCAAGACTAGTGGGCCAAGAGACCCAGTACTTC.

This clonotype has a handful of counts. This chain connects TRBV15 to TRBJ1-5, with D unclear. V was cut by 8 bases and J by 9 bases, with 23 bases left in between. The CDR3 sequence is 15 residues long. Germline V CDR1 and CDR2: LNHNV, YYDKDF (reference sequence). The CDR3 region has the DNA TGTGCCACCCAGCAGAGGGCCAGGCTCGAAGGGCCCCAGCATTTT. Translated: CATQQRARLEGPQHF. The full variable domain, rest sourced from reference TRBV15 and TRBJ1-5, is DAMVIQNPRYQVTQFGKPVTLSCSQTLNHNVMYWYQQKSSQAPKLLFHYYDKDFNNEADTPDNFQSRRPNTSFCFLDIRSPGLGDTAMYLCATQQRARLEGPQHFGDGTRLSIL.

A few counts support this clonotype. The chain links TRBV5-1 to TRBJ2-3; D ambiguous. V was cut by 0 bases and J by 6 bases, with 14 bases left in between. This CDR3 has 15 residues. Germline values: CDR1 SGHRS, CDR2 YFSETQ. The chain's CDR3 is CASSLESAPVDTQYF. In DNA form, the CDR3 reads TGCGCCAGCAGCTTGGAGTCAGCCCCGGTTGATACGCAGTATTTT. Variable domain in full (rest from reference TRBV5-1 and TRBJ2-3): KAGVTQTPRYLIKTRGQQVTLSCSPISGHRSVSWYQQTPGQGLQFLFEYFSETQRNKGNFPGRFSGRQFSNSRSEMNVSTLELGDSALYLCASSLESAPVDTQYFGPGTRLTVL.

The chain recombines TRBV3-1 with TRBJ2-7, with TRBD2 identical over 7 bases. The CDR3 length is 17 residues. Looked up from germline, CDR1 is LGHDT and CDR2 is YNNKEL (reference sequence). V gave up 4 bases and J gave up 6 bases; unmatched junction bases: 18. The CDR3 bases are TGTGCCAGCAGCCCCTCTAGCGGAGTGGCCCCGCGGGCCGAGCAGTACTTC. Translated: CASSPSSGVAPRAEQYF.

The chain recombines TRBV5-1 with TRBJ2-1; TRBD1 aligns across 9 bases. The CDR3 covers 15 residues. CDR1 and CDR2 from the germline V gene are SGHRS and YFSETQ. V lost 1 base to trimming and J lost 15 bases; unmatched junction nucleotides: 14. CDR3 sequence (DNA): TGCGCCAGCAGCTTGTCACCCGGGACAGGGACTATATTGTTCTTC. This gives the protein CASSLSPGTGTILFF.

The V gene is TRBV29-1, the J gene TRBJ2-5, with D tentatively TRBD2 (6 bases). The CDR3 consists of 13 residues. The germline V and J ends were trimmed by 6 bases and 4 bases, with 15 bases remaining between them. Germline CDR1 SQVTM, CDR2 ANQGSEA. CDR3 nucleotide sequence: TGCAGCGTCCGACCGGGACTTCTAGAGACCCAGTACTTC. As protein: CSVRPGLLETQYF. The whole variable domain, remainder taken from reference TRBV29-1 and TRBJ2-5, is SAVISQKPSRDICQRGTSLTIQCQVDSQVTMMFWYRQQPGQSLTLIATANQGSEATYESGFVIDKFPISRPNLTFSTLTVSNMSPEDSSIYLCSVRPGLLETQYFGPGTRLLVL.

The rearrangement joins TRBV25-1 to TRBJ2-2; 9 bases map to TRBD2. The CDR3 length is 17 residues. V was pared by 3 bases and J by 4 bases, with 9 bases of the junction left unmatched. CDR1 is MGHDK, CDR2 SYGVNS, per germline. The CDR3 protein is CASSDSPGLAVTGELFF. Here the CDR3 DNA reads TGTGCCAGCAGTGATTCTCCGGGACTAGCAGTCACCGGGGAGCTGTTTTTT. Looking up the rest from reference TRBV25-1 and TRBJ2-2 gives the full variable domain: EADIYQTPRYLVIGTGKKITLECSQTMGHDKMYWYQQDPGMELHLIHYSYGVNSTEKGDLSSESTVSRIRTEHFPLTLESARPSHTSQYLCASSDSPGLAVTGELFFGEGSRLTVL.